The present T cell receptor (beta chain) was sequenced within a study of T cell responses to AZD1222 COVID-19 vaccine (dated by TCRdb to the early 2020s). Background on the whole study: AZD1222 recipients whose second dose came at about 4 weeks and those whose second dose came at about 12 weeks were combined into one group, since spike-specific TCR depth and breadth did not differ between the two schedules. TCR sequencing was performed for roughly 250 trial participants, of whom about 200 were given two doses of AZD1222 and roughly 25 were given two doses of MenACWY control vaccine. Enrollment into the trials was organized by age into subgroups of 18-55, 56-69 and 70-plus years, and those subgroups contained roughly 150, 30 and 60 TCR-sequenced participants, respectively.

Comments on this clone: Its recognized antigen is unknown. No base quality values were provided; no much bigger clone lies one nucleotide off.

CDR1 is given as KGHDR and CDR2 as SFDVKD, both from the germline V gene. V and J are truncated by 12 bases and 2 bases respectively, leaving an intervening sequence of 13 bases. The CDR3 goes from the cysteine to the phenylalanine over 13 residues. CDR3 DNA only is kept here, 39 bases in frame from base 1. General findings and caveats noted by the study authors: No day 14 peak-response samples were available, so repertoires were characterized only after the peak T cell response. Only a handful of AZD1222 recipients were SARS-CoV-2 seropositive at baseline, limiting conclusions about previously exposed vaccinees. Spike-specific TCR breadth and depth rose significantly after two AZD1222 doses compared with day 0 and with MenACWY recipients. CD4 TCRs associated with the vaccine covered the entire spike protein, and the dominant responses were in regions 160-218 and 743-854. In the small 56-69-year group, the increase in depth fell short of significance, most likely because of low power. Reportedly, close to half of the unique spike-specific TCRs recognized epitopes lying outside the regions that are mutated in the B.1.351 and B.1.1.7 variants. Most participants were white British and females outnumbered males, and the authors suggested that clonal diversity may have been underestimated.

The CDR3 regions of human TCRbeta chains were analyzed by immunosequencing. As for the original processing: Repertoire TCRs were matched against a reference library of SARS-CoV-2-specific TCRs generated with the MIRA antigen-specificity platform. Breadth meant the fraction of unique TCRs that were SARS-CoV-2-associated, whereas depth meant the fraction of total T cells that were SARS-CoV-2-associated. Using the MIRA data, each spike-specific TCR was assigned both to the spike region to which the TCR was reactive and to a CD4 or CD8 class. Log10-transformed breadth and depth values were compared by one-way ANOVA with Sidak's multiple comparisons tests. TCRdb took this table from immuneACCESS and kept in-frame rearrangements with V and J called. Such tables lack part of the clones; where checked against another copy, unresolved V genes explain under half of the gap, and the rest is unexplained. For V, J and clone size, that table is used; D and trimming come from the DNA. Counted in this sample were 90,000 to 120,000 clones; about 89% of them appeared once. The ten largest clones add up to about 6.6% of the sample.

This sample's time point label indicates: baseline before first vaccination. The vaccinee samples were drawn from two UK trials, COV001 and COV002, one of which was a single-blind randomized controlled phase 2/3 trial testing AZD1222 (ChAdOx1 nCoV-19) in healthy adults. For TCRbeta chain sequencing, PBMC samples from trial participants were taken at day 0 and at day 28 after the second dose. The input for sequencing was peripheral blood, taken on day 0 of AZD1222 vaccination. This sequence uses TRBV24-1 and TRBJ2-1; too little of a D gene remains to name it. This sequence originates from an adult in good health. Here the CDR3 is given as CAARVLTYNEQFF. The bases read TGTGCCGCCCGAGTGCTGACCTACAATGAGCAGTTCTTC.